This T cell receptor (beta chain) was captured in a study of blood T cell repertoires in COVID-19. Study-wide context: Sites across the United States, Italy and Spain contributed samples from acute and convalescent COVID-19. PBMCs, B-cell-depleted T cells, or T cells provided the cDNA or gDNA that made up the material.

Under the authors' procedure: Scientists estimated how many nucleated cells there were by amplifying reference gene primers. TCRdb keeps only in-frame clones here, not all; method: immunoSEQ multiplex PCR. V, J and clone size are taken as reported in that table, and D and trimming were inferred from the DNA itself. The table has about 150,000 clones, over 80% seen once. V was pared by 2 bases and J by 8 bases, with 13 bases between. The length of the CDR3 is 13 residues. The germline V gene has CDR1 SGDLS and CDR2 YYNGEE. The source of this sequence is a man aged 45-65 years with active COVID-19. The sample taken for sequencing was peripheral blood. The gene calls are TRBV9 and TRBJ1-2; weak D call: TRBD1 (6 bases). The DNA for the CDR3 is TGTGCCAGCAGCGTGGAGCATGGGGGCGGCTACACCTTC. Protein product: CASSVEHGGGYTF. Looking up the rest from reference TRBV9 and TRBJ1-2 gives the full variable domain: DSGVTQTPKHLITATGQRVTLRCSPRSGDLSVYWYQQSLDQGLQFLIQYYNGEERAKGNILERFSAQQFPDLHSELNLSSLELGDSALYFCASSVEHGGGYTFGSGTRLTVV.